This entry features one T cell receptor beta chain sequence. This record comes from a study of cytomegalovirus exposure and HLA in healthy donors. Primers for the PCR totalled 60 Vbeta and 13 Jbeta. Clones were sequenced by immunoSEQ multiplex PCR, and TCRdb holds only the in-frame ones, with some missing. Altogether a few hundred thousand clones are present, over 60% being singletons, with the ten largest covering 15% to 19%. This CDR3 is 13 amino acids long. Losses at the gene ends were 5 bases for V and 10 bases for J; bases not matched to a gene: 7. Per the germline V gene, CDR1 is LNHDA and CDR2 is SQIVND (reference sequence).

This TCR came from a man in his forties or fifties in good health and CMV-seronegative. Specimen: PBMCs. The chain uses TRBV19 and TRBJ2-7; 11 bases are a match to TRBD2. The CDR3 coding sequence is TGTGCCAGTAGTCCGATACTAGCGGGGGTACAGTACTTC. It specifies CASSPILAGVQYF. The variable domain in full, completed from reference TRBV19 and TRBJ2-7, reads DGGITQSPKYLFRKEGQNVTLSCEQNLNHDAMYWYRQDPGQGLRLIYYSQIVNDFQKGDIAEGYSVSREKKESFPLTVTSAQKNPTAFYLCASSPILAGVQYFGPGTRLTVT.